Listed below are T cell receptor beta chains from one sample, sequenced in a study of memory CD4+ T cells and cytomegalovirus serostatus. Repertoires were generated with immunoSEQ multiplex PCR, while TCRdb's copy carries only in-frame clones and drops some. The data show over 45,000 clones, roughly 80% seen once. The specimen sequenced was memory CD4+ T cells from blood. The receptors originated from an adult in good health and CMV-seronegative. Each CDR3 is given with its conserved first and last residue. The order of the fields is J gene, D gene, V gene, clone size, CDR3 DNA, CDR3 protein. D genes are given only for firm matches. Clone size, where shown, is once, few, many, or a class for clones that have expanded.

j_gene: TRBJ2-3; d_gene: -; v_gene: TRBV28; abundance: once; CDR3nt: TGTGCCAGCAGTTTGTATGGGTGGAGGGGCACAGATACGCAGTATTTT; CDR3aa: CASSLYGWRGTDTQYF
j_gene: TRBJ1-6; d_gene: -; v_gene: TRBV10-3; abundance: -; CDR3nt: TGTGCCATCAGGTCGGACACCTTGAATTCACCCCTCCACTTT; CDR3aa: CAIRSDTLNSPLHF
j_gene: TRBJ2-3; d_gene: -; v_gene: TRBV25-1; abundance: -; CDR3nt: TGTGCCAGCAGTGATAGCACCCTGAGCACAGATACGCAGTATTTT; CDR3aa: CASSDSTLSTDTQYF
j_gene: TRBJ2-3; d_gene: -; v_gene: TRBV2; abundance: -; CDR3nt: TGTGCCAGCAGTGATCGGAGCACAGATACGCAGTATTTT; CDR3aa: CASSDRSTDTQYF
j_gene: TRBJ2-1; d_gene: -; v_gene: TRBV27; abundance: -; CDR3nt: TGTGCCAGCAACGAAGGGGTCGGCTCCTACAATGAGCAGTTCTTC; CDR3aa: CASNEGVGSYNEQFF
j_gene: TRBJ2-3; d_gene: TRBD2; v_gene: TRBV15; abundance: -; CDR3nt: TGTGCCACCAGCAGAGCACTAGCGACAGATACGCAGTATTTT; CDR3aa: CATSRALATDTQYF
j_gene: TRBJ1-1; d_gene: -; v_gene: TRBV19; abundance: few; CDR3nt: TGTGCCAGTAAGGGTGGGCAGGGAAGAAAGAACACTGAAGCTTTCTTT; CDR3aa: CASKGGQGRKNTEAFF
j_gene: TRBJ2-2; d_gene: -; v_gene: TRBV9; abundance: -; CDR3nt: TGTGCCAGCAGCGTAGACACAGGAGCCCATAACACCGGGGAGCTGTTTTTT; CDR3aa: CASSVDTGAHNTGELFF
j_gene: TRBJ1-1; d_gene: -; v_gene: TRBV4-2; abundance: few; CDR3nt: TGTGCCAGCAGCCAGGGGGGACGAGCCAACACTGAAGCTTTCTTT; CDR3aa: CASSQGGRANTEAFF
j_gene: TRBJ1-2; d_gene: TRBD1; v_gene: TRBV6-6; abundance: -; CDR3nt: TGTGCCAGCAGTGGGGGACAGGGTGGGTTATATGGCTACACCTTC; CDR3aa: CASSGGQGGLYGYTF
j_gene: TRBJ1-6; d_gene: -; v_gene: TRBV16; abundance: -; CDR3nt: TGTGCCAGCAGCCAAACCTTCGGGGGTTCACCCCTCCACTTT; CDR3aa: CASSQTFGGSPLHF
j_gene: TRBJ2-3; d_gene: TRBD1; v_gene: TRBV15; abundance: -; CDR3nt: TGTGCCACCAGCAAACAGGGGAGCACAGATACGCAGTATTTT; CDR3aa: CATSKQGSTDTQYF
j_gene: TRBJ1-5; d_gene: -; v_gene: TRBV18; abundance: -; CDR3nt: TGTGCCAGCTCGTCACAGAACCTCAATCAGCCCCAGCATTTT; CDR3aa: CASSSQNLNQPQHF
j_gene: TRBJ1-3; d_gene: TRBD1; v_gene: TRBV4-2; abundance: -; CDR3nt: TGTGCCAGCAGCTTCGTAGGGGGCGGAGGAAACACCATATATTTT; CDR3aa: CASSFVGGGGNTIYF
j_gene: TRBJ1-2; d_gene: -; v_gene: TRBV6-5; abundance: -; CDR3nt: TGTGCCAGCAGGCGGGACATAATTAACTATGGCTACACCTTC; CDR3aa: CASRRDIINYGYTF
j_gene: TRBJ2-2; d_gene: -; v_gene: TRBV9; abundance: -; CDR3nt: TGTGCCAGCAGCGATGGACGGTTTAAAGGGGAGCTGTTTTTT; CDR3aa: CASSDGRFKGELFF
j_gene: TRBJ1-1; d_gene: TRBD1; v_gene: TRBV6-1; abundance: -; CDR3nt: TGTGCCAGCAGTGACTGGGACAGCCCCAACACTGAAGCTTTCTTT; CDR3aa: CASSDWDSPNTEAFF
j_gene: TRBJ2-7; d_gene: -; v_gene: TRBV7-2; abundance: few; CDR3nt: TGTGCCAGCAGCTTAGTGATAGGCGAGCAGTACTTC; CDR3aa: CASSLVIGEQYF
j_gene: TRBJ1-6; d_gene: TRBD1; v_gene: TRBV5-6; abundance: once; CDR3nt: TGTGCCAGCAGCTCGCTCGGGACAGGGGGTATTTATAATTCACCCCTCCACTTT; CDR3aa: CASSSLGTGGIYNSPLHF
j_gene: TRBJ2-5; d_gene: -; v_gene: TRBV6-1; abundance: -; CDR3nt: TGTGCCAGCAGTGGTGGACTTAAAGAGACCCAGTACTTC; CDR3aa: CASSGGLKETQYF
j_gene: TRBJ1-1; d_gene: -; v_gene: TRBV5-4; abundance: -; CDR3nt: TGTGCCAGCAGCTTGCAGGGGCCGAACACTGAAGCTTTCTTT; CDR3aa: CASSLQGPNTEAFF
j_gene: TRBJ1-6; d_gene: TRBD1; v_gene: TRBV19; abundance: -; CDR3nt: TGTGCCAGTAGTATGGGACAGGGTCGTTCACCCCTCCACTTT; CDR3aa: CASSMGQGRSPLHF
j_gene: TRBJ2-3; d_gene: TRBD1; v_gene: TRBV6-6; abundance: few; CDR3nt: TGTGCCAGCAGGAGGACAGGGGGTCCCCTGGGGGATACGCAGTATTTT; CDR3aa: CASRRTGGPLGDTQYF
j_gene: TRBJ2-3; d_gene: -; v_gene: TRBV10-3; abundance: -; CDR3nt: TGTGCCATCAGTGAATGGGGGACAGATACGCAGTATTTT; CDR3aa: CAISEWGTDTQYF
j_gene: TRBJ1-1; d_gene: -; v_gene: TRBV30; abundance: -; CDR3nt: TGTGCCTGGAAGCCAGGGAAGGGCACTGAAGCTTTCTTT; CDR3aa: CAWKPGKGTEAFF
j_gene: TRBJ1-6; d_gene: TRBD1; v_gene: TRBV30; abundance: few; CDR3nt: TGTGCCTGGAGTCTACAGGGGAATAATTCACCCCTCCACTTT; CDR3aa: CAWSLQGNNSPLHF
j_gene: TRBJ1-1; d_gene: -; v_gene: TRBV7-2; abundance: -; CDR3nt: TGTGCCAGCAGCCCAAGCCGCCCCGTCACCGGACGGAAGAACACTGAAGCTTTCTTT; CDR3aa: CASSPSRPVTGRKNTEAFF
j_gene: TRBJ1-1; d_gene: -; v_gene: TRBV19; abundance: -; CDR3nt: TGTGCCAGTAGCACCCCTTCAAGGAGGGCCTTTAGGAACACTGAAGCTTTCTTT; CDR3aa: CASSTPSRRAFRNTEAFF
j_gene: TRBJ1-2; d_gene: -; v_gene: TRBV5-5; abundance: -; CDR3nt: TGTGCCAGCAGACCTGGACAAGGAAACTATGGCTACACCTTC; CDR3aa: CASRPGQGNYGYTF
j_gene: TRBJ2-7; d_gene: TRBD2; v_gene: TRBV10-3; abundance: -; CDR3nt: TGTGCCATCAGTGGGACTAGCGGCTCCTACGAGCAGTACTTC; CDR3aa: CAISGTSGSYEQYF
j_gene: TRBJ1-1; d_gene: -; v_gene: TRBV27; abundance: once; CDR3nt: TGTGCCAGCGGCCAATTCGAAAACACTGAAGCTTTCTTT; CDR3aa: CASGQFENTEAFF
j_gene: TRBJ2-2; d_gene: -; v_gene: TRBV5-4; abundance: -; CDR3nt: TGTGCCAGCAGCTTGGTCACAGGGACCGGGGAGCTGTTTTTT; CDR3aa: CASSLVTGTGELFF
j_gene: TRBJ1-6; d_gene: -; v_gene: TRBV27; abundance: few; CDR3nt: TGTGCCAGCAGTTTTAAGGTCGGGACTACCATTCTCCACTTT; CDR3aa: CASSFKVGTTILHF
j_gene: TRBJ1-4; d_gene: -; v_gene: TRBV7-2; abundance: few; CDR3nt: TGTGCCAGCAGCTTAAACAGGGTTAATGAAAAACTGTTTTTT; CDR3aa: CASSLNRVNEKLFF
j_gene: TRBJ1-5; d_gene: -; v_gene: TRBV7-9; abundance: -; CDR3nt: TGTGCCAGCAGCTTACATGGGGAAGGGCCCCAGCATTTT; CDR3aa: CASSLHGEGPQHF
j_gene: TRBJ1-2; d_gene: -; v_gene: TRBV30; abundance: -; CDR3nt: TGTGCCTGGAGACGGGGTGGCTGCACCTTC; CDR3aa: CAWRRGGCTF
j_gene: TRBJ2-3; d_gene: TRBD1; v_gene: TRBV4-2; abundance: -; CDR3nt: TGTGCCAGCAGCCAGCCACAGGGGGGACAAACAGATACGCAGTATTTT; CDR3aa: CASSQPQGGQTDTQYF
j_gene: TRBJ1-6; d_gene: TRBD1; v_gene: TRBV28; abundance: -; CDR3nt: TGTGCCAGCAGCTTACAGGGGGTAATTCCTCTAGATTCACCCCTCCACTTT; CDR3aa: CASSLQGVIPLDSPLHF
j_gene: TRBJ2-5; d_gene: TRBD2; v_gene: TRBV4-3; abundance: -; CDR3nt: TGCGCCAGCAGCCAAGATATCCCCCGTAGCGGGGGCCAAGAGACCCAGTACTTC; CDR3aa: CASSQDIPRSGGQETQYF
j_gene: TRBJ1-5; d_gene: -; v_gene: TRBV27; abundance: few; CDR3nt: TGTGCCAGCAGTTTAACGGGGTATAGCAATCAGCCCCAGCATTTT; CDR3aa: CASSLTGYSNQPQHF
j_gene: TRBJ2-7; d_gene: TRBD1; v_gene: TRBV10-3; abundance: -; CDR3nt: TGTGCCATCGGGCGAGGGACAGGGGAAGCCTACGAGCAGTACTTC; CDR3aa: CAIGRGTGEAYEQYF
j_gene: TRBJ2-1; d_gene: -; v_gene: TRBV7-2; abundance: -; CDR3nt: TGTGCCAGCAGCTTTAGGCAGTTCGACAATGAGCAGTTCTTC; CDR3aa: CASSFRQFDNEQFF
j_gene: TRBJ2-5; d_gene: -; v_gene: TRBV7-2; abundance: -; CDR3nt: TGTGCCAGCAGCCCAAGACAGGACCAAGAGACCCAGTACTTC; CDR3aa: CASSPRQDQETQYF
j_gene: TRBJ1-2; d_gene: -; v_gene: TRBV4-2; abundance: few; CDR3nt: TGTGCCAGCAGCCAAGATCTTGTTGGACGTGGCTACACCTTC; CDR3aa: CASSQDLVGRGYTF
j_gene: TRBJ2-3; d_gene: -; v_gene: TRBV18; abundance: -; CDR3nt: TGTGCCAGCTCACCAAACATAGCTGAAGATACGCAGTATTTT; CDR3aa: CASSPNIAEDTQYF
j_gene: TRBJ2-2; d_gene: TRBD1; v_gene: TRBV28; abundance: -; CDR3nt: TGTGCCAGCAGTTGGTTACAGGGGCGGAGGGAGCTGTTTTTT; CDR3aa: CASSWLQGRRELFF
j_gene: TRBJ2-7; d_gene: -; v_gene: TRBV25-1; abundance: -; CDR3nt: TGTGCCAGCAGTGAATCGATAGGGAGGCCCTACGAGCAGTACTTC; CDR3aa: CASSESIGRPYEQYF
j_gene: TRBJ2-3; d_gene: TRBD2; v_gene: TRBV27; abundance: -; CDR3nt: TGTGCCAGCAGTTCTCTAGCGGGGGGACCCACAGATACGCAGTATTTT; CDR3aa: CASSSLAGGPTDTQYF
j_gene: TRBJ2-7; d_gene: TRBD1; v_gene: TRBV29-1; abundance: -; CDR3nt: TGCAGCGTTGAGCGGACAGGGGGCCGTTCCTACGAGCAGTACTTC; CDR3aa: CSVERTGGRSYEQYF
j_gene: TRBJ2-5; d_gene: -; v_gene: TRBV7-2; abundance: -; CDR3nt: TGTGCCAGCAGCCGGACTAACAATGCAGAGACCCAGTACTTC; CDR3aa: CASSRTNNAETQYF
j_gene: TRBJ2-7; d_gene: TRBD2; v_gene: TRBV10-3; abundance: -; CDR3nt: TGTGCCATCAGGGCCAGGCTAGCGGGGGCTGACAGGGACGAGCAGTACTTC; CDR3aa: CAIRARLAGADRDEQYF
j_gene: TRBJ1-3; d_gene: TRBD1; v_gene: TRBV7-2; abundance: -; CDR3nt: TGTGCCAGCAGCTTCCCGGGACAGAACACCATATATTTT; CDR3aa: CASSFPGQNTIYF
j_gene: TRBJ1-2; d_gene: -; v_gene: TRBV4-3; abundance: -; CDR3nt: TGCGTCAGCAGCCAAGATAAAATAGGAGGCTACACCTTC; CDR3aa: CVSSQDKIGGYTF
j_gene: TRBJ2-7; d_gene: -; v_gene: TRBV18; abundance: -; CDR3nt: TGTGCCAGCTCATTCGACGGACTCTACGAGCAGTACTTC; CDR3aa: CASSFDGLYEQYF
j_gene: TRBJ2-6; d_gene: -; v_gene: TRBV28; abundance: -; CDR3nt: TGTGCCAGCAGTCAAACCCGGGACCTCGCAAACGTCCTGACTTTC; CDR3aa: CASSQTRDLANVLTF